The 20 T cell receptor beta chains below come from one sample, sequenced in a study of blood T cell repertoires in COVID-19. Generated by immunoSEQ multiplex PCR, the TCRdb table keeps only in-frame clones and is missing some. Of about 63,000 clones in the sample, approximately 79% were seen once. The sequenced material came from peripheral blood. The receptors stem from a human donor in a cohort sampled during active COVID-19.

The CDR3 loop is CASSRGLAGGLTDTQYF. DNA of the CDR3: TGCGCCAGCAGCAGGGGACTAGCGGGAGGCCTCACAGATACGCAGTATTTT. This sequence joins TRBV5-1 and TRBJ2-3; 15 nucleotides line up with TRBD2. Germline loops: CDR1 SGHRS, CDR2 YFSETQ. The CDR3 extends over 17 amino acids. V shed 4 bases and J 2 bases; nucleotides not matched to a gene: 5.

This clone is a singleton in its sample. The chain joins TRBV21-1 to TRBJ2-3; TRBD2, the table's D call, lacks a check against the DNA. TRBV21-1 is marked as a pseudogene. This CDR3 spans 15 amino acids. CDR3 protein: CASSPRGREADTQYF. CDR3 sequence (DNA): TGTGCCAGCAGTCCCCGGGGGAGGGAGGCAGATACGCAGTATTTT.

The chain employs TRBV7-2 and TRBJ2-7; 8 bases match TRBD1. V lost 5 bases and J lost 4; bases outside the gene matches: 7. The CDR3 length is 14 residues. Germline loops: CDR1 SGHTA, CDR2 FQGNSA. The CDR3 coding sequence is TGTGCCAGCAGCCGCGGGACAGGACCTTACGAGCAGTACTTC. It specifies CASSRGTGPYEQYF.

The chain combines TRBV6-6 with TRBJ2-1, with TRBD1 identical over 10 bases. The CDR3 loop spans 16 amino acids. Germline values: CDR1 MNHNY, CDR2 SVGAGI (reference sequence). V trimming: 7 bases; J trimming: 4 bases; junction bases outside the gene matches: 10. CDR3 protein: CASTPRDRGLYNEQFF. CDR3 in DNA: TGTGCCAGCACCCCCCGGGACAGGGGCTTGTACAATGAGCAGTTCTTC.

The CDR3 nucleotides read TGTGCCAGCAGCCCGGGACTAGCGAACACAGATACGCAGTATTTT. This gives the protein CASSPGLANTDTQYF. This chain connects TRBV3-1 (or the pseudogene TRBV3-2) to TRBJ2-3; the match to TRBD2 covers 10 bases. Germline V gene lookup returns CDR1 LGHDT and CDR2 YNNKEL (reference sequence). V was clipped by 4 bases and J by 2 bases; unmatched bases: 3. The CDR3 loop spans 15 amino acids.

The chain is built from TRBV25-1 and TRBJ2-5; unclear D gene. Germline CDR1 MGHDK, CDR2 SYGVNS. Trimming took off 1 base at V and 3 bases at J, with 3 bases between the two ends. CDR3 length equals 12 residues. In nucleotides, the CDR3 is TGTGCCAGCAGTGAATTTAAAGAGACCCAGTACTTC. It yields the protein CASSEFKETQYF.

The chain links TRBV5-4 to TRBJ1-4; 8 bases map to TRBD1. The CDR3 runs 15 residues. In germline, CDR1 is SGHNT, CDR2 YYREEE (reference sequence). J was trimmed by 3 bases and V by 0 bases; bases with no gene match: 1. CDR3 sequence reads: CASSLAGGPNEKLFF. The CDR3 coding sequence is TGTGCCAGCAGCTTGGCAGGGGGCCCTAATGAAAAACTGTTTTTT.

The CDR3 DNA follows: TGTGCCAGCAGTCGCACCGGGACAGCTACCTACGAGCAGTACTTC. It codes for CASSRTGTATYEQYF. The V call is TRBV6-5, the J call TRBJ2-7; TRBD1 matches at 7 bases. This CDR3 spans 15 amino acids. The V segment lost 5 bases and the J segment 2 bases; nucleotides outside the gene matches: 9. Per germline, CDR1 MNHEY and CDR2 SVGAGI.

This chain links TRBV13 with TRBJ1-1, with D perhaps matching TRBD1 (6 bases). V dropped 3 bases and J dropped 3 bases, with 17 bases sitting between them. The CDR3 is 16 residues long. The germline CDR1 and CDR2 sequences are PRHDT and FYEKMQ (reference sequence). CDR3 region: CASSFRQGRGDTEAFF. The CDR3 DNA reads TGTGCCAGCAGCTTCCGGCAGGGGAGAGGAGACACTGAAGCTTTCTTT.

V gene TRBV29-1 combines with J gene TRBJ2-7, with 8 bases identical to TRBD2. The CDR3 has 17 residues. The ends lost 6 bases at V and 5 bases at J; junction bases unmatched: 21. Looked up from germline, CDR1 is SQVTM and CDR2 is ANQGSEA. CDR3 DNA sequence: TGCAGCGTAGTGTGGGGGACTAGAGGGACCTACGGTGACGAGCAGTACTTC. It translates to CSVVWGTRGTYGDEQYF.

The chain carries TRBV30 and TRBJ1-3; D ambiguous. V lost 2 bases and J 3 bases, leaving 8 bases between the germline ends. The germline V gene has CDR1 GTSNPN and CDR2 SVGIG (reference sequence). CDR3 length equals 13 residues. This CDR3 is CAWSSTGGNTIYF. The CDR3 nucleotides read TGTGCCTGGAGTAGTACTGGTGGAAACACCATATATTTT.

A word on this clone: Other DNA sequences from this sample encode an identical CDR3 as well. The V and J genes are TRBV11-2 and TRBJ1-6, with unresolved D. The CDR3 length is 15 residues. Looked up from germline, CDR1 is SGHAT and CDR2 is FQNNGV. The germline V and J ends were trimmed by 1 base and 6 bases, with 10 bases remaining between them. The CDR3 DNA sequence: TGTGCCAGCAGCTTAGTCGGCCGGGGTAATTCACCCCTCCACTTT. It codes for CASSLVGRGNSPLHF. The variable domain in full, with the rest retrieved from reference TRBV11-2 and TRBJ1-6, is EAGVAQSPRYKIIEKRQSVAFWCNPISGHATLYWYQQILGQGPKLLIQFQNNGVVDDSQLPKDRFSAERLKGVDSTLKIQPAKLEDSAVYLCASSLVGRGNSPLHFGNGTRLTVT.

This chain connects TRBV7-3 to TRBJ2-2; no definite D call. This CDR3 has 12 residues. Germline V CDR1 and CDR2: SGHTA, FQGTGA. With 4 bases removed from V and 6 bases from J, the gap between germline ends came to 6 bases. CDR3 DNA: TGTGCCAGCAGCTCCTTAGCCGGGGAGCTGTTTTTT. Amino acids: CASSSLAGELFF.

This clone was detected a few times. The CDR3 reads CASSAVGGRPNQPQHF. The DNA for the CDR3 is TGTGCCAGCAGTGCGGTGGGGGGGAGGCCCAATCAGCCCCAGCATTTT. J is TRBJ1-5 and V is TRBV2; TRBD1 might be the D (5 bases). V was trimmed by 4 bases and J by 3 bases, leaving 16 bases between them. In germline, CDR1 is SNHLY, CDR2 FYNNEI. This CDR3 has 16 amino acids.

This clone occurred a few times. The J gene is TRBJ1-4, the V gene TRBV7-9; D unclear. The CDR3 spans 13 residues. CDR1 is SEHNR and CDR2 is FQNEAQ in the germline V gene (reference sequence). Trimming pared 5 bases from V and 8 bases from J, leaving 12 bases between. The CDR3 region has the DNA TGTGCCAGCAGCCCGGACTTGCACGAAAAACTGTTTTTT. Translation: CASSPDLHEKLFF.

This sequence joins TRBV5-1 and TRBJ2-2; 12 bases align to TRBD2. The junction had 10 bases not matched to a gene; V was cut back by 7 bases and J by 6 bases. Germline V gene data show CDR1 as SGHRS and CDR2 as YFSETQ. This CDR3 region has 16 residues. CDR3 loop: CASWETSGSIPGELFF. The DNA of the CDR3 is TGCGCCAGCTGGGAGACTAGCGGGAGCATCCCCGGGGAGCTGTTTTTT.

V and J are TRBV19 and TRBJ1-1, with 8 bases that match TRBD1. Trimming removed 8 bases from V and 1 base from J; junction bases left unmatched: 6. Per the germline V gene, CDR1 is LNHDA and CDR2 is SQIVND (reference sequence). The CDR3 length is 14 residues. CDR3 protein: CASYRQGRNTEAFF. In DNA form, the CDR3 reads TGTGCCAGTTATAGACAGGGGCGGAACACTGAAGCTTTCTTT.

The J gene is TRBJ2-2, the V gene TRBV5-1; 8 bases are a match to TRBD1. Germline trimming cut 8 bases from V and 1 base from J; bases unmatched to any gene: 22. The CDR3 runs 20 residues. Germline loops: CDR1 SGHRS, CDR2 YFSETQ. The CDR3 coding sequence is TGCGCCAGAAGCCCAGGACAGGGAAGGGTTTGGATCAAGAACACCGGGGAGCTGTTTTTT. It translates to CARSPGQGRVWIKNTGELFF.

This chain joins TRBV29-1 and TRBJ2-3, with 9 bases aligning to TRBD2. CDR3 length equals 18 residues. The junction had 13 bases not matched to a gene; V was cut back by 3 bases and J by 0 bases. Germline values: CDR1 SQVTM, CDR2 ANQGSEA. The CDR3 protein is CSVDRSSQGLASTDTQYF. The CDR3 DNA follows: TGCAGCGTTGACCGGTCGAGTCAGGGACTAGCTAGCACAGATACGCAGTATTTT.

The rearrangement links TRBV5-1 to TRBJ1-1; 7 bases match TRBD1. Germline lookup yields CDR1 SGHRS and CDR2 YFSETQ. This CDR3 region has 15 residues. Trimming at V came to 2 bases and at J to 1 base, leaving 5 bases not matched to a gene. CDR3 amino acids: CASSFTDRANTEAFF. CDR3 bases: TGCGCCAGCAGCTTTACTGACAGGGCGAACACTGAAGCTTTCTTT. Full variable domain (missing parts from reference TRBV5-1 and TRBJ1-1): KAGVTQTPRYLIKTRGQQVTLSCSPISGHRSVSWYQQTPGQGLQFLFEYFSETQRNKGNFPGRFSGRQFSNSRSEMNVSTLELGDSALYLCASSFTDRANTEAFFGQGTRLTVV.